Listed below are T cell receptor beta chains from one sample, sequenced in a study of blood T cell repertoires in COVID-19. Method: immunoSEQ multiplex PCR; TCRdb's copy keeps in-frame clones and lacks some. The data show some 300,000 clones, nearly 90% seen once. The material sequenced was PBMCs or T cells enriched from blood (not recorded which). These TCRs come from a woman under 40 who had recovered from COVID-19. Both conserved end residues are trimmed from each CDR3. A D gene is named only where the DNA matches it firmly.

d_gene,v_gene,j_gene,CDR3aa
TRBD1,TRBV6-5,TRBJ2-7,ASSPRDSSYEQY
TRBD1,TRBV13,TRBJ2-7,ASSVPGQGSNEQY
TRBD2,TRBV12-5,TRBJ2-3,ASTSGFTDTQY
-,TRBV6-4,TRBJ2-3,ASSVTYRGDTQY
TRBD1,TRBV4-2,TRBJ1-1,ASSQETPGQGDTEAF
TRBD1,TRBV19,TRBJ1-1,ASRIQGDTEAF
TRBD1,TRBV30,TRBJ2-2,AWSVPPHFAGGTGELF
-,TRBV30,TRBJ2-7,AWSQGNEQY
TRBD1,TRBV6-5,TRBJ1-4,ASAGQGGEKLF
TRBD1,TRBV5-1,TRBJ2-2,ASSGTGLNTGELF
TRBD2,TRBV10-3,TRBJ2-1,AISERASGNNEQF
-,TRBV20-1,TRBJ1-1,SAGIWAEAF
TRBD2,TRBV2,TRBJ2-5,ASSEIGLATKETQY
-,TRBV2,TRBJ2-3,ASTRTFSTDTQY
-,TRBV27,TRBJ2-1,ASSFRPSNEQF
TRBD1,TRBV19,TRBJ1-2,ASWTGTGANYGYT
-,TRBV28,TRBJ1-5,ASSFLQILSNQPQH
-,TRBV29-1,TRBJ2-3,SVEVDGADTQY
TRBD2,TRBV29-1,TRBJ2-5,SVSGRLRGETQY
-,TRBV27,TRBJ1-4,ASSLVGGVGKLF
-,TRBV7-3,TRBJ1-2,ASYDRFGDGYT
-,TRBV20-1,TRBJ2-7,SARETYEQY
-,TRBV9,TRBJ1-6,ASSVFSDILNSPLH
TRBD2,TRBV30,TRBJ2-7,AWSPIGLAGTYEQY
-,TRBV27,TRBJ1-6,ASSLSLGASSYNSPLH
-,TRBV19,TRBJ1-2,ASSLSAGRRLGYT
TRBD2,TRBV27,TRBJ2-1,ASSFYGRAAYNEQF
TRBD1,TRBV4-2,TRBJ1-5,ASSQADRDNQPQH
TRBD1,TRBV24-1,TRBJ1-2,ATSRIDRDHGYT
-,TRBV30,TRBJ2-7,ASLGRGSYEQY
TRBD2,TRBV6-5,TRBJ2-7,ASRSRLAGVYEQY
-,TRBV28,TRBJ2-1,ASSFFSGVGNNEQF
TRBD2,TRBV6-5,TRBJ2-1,ASRSGTSSYEQF
TRBD1,TRBV19,TRBJ2-1,ASSDRGSSYNEQF
TRBD2,TRBV5-1,TRBJ2-3,ASSLVLAGGGADTQY
TRBD2,TRBV9,TRBJ2-7,ASSPTGLVLDEQY
-,TRBV19,TRBJ1-2,ASSPRWGHTSNYGYT
TRBD2,TRBV7-2,TRBJ2-1,ASKQHGGTSGSKDEQF
TRBD1,TRBV9,TRBJ1-1,ASSWTGWGPNTEAF
-,TRBV4-3,TRBJ2-1,ASSQDFAAREQF
TRBD1,TRBV18,TRBJ1-5,ASSPQQGETDQPQH
TRBD1,TRBV5-6,TRBJ2-7,ASSLGQGAYEQY
TRBD1,TRBV4-1,TRBJ1-5,ASSQDWRDSSNQPQH
TRBD2,TRBV11-3,TRBJ2-1,ASSLTSGVYNEQF